This passage covers 4 T cell receptor beta chains from one sample sequenced in a study of beta chain features in type 1 diabetes. Study results and limitations: Shorter TCRB CDR3s, moderately but significantly so, marked every one of the four CD4+ subsets in Type 1 diabetes patients.

No antigen has been identified for these receptors. Since all of the isolated RNA was reverse transcribed, expressed TCRB transcripts were what got sequenced. TCRdb keeps only in-frame clones here, not all; method: immunoSEQ multiplex PCR. The sample includes about 740,000 clones, roughly 13% seen only once; the top ten take less than 0.025%. Sequenced sample: naive CD4+ T cells from blood. Receptors were obtained from a man between 18 and 29 years old with type 1 diabetes.

The sample holds a few counts of this clone. This chain links TRBV11-2 with TRBJ2-3; weak D call: TRBD1 (5 bases). This CDR3 comprises 16 residues. Trimming took 6 bases from V and 0 from J, leaving 16 bases between them. Germline V gene data show CDR1 as SGHAT and CDR2 as FQNNGV. This CDR3 is CASRTPGRQSTDTQYF. CDR3 DNA: TGTGCCAGCAGGACCCCAGGAAGACAGAGCACAGATACGCAGTATTTT.

This clone was detected a few times. The rearrangement links TRBV29-1 to TRBJ1-1, with D perhaps TRBD1 (6 bases). The germline V gene encodes CDR1 SQVTM and CDR2 ANQGSEA. V shed 7 bases and J shed 6 bases, with 15 bases lying between them. This CDR3 is built from 12 residues. The CDR3 DNA is TGCAGCGCCCAACAGGGTAAAGCTGAAGCTTTCTTT. This translates into CSAQQGKAEAFF.

This clone appeared a few times. V gene TRBV7-9 combines with J gene TRBJ2-3; D uncertain. The length of the CDR3 is 15 residues. CDR1 SEHNR and CDR2 FQNEAQ come from the germline V gene (reference sequence). Between the trimmed V and J ends, which lost 4 bases and 4 bases, there was a span of 15 bases. The CDR3 region is CASSSTTVRPDTQYF. The CDR3 DNA reads as TGTGCCAGCAGCTCCACGACTGTCAGACCAGATACGCAGTATTTT.

V gene TRBV7-9 combines with J gene TRBJ2-5; 9 positions match TRBD1. The CDR3 runs 14 residues. Germline-derived CDR1 and CDR2 are SEHNR and FQNEAQ (reference sequence). The V and J ends lost 5 bases and 3 bases, in that order; junction bases with no gene match: 4. In nucleotides, the CDR3 is TGTGCCAGCAGCAAGCGGACAGGGGAAGAGACCCAGTACTTC. Protein sequence: CASSKRTGEETQYF. The whole variable domain, remainder taken from reference TRBV7-9 and TRBJ2-5, is DTGVSQNPRHKITKRGQNVTFRCDPISEHNRLYWYRQTLGQGPEFLTYFQNEAQLEKSRLLSDRFSAERPKGSFSTLEIQRTEQGDSAMYLCASSKRTGEETQYFGPGTRLLVL.